One sample yielded the 2 T cell receptor beta chains listed below, sequenced in a study of shared clonotypes between healthy human individuals. The table came from immunoSEQ multiplex PCR; TCRdb's copy has only in-frame clones and leaves some out. Of roughly 1 million clones listed, 60% to 80% were seen once; the top ten hold approximately 1.5%. Sequenced input: memory CD4+ T cells sorted from blood. Subset denoted: CD45RA-negative fraction. Receptors were obtained from a man between 18 and 35 years old in good health.

CDR3 protein: CASSSGHSNYGYTF. For the CDR3, the DNA is TGTGCCAGCAGTAGCGGACACAGCAACTATGGCTACACCTTC. The chain combines TRBV28 with TRBJ1-2; the D gene is possibly TRBD1 (5 bases). Trimming left V 5 bases short and J 2 bases short, with 12 bases between. The CDR3 contains 14 residues. Germline-derived CDR1 and CDR2 are MDHEN and SYDVKM.

The chain recombines TRBV12-5 with TRBJ2-2, with D maybe TRBD1 (5 bases). Trimming left V 0 bases short and J 6 bases short, with 20 bases between. This CDR3 region has 18 residues. Germline CDR1 LGHNT, CDR2 FRNRAP. The CDR3 DNA reads TGTGCTAGTGGTTTGGTACTCGTGAAAGGGGTGATGGCCGGGGAGCTGTTTTTT. It specifies CASGLVLVKGVMAGELFF.